These T cell receptor beta chains were read from a single sample in a study of T cells expressing NK-cell markers. From the 5' RACE reads, TCRdb lists one entry per CDR3 protein and no DNA. Reported are fewer than 400,000 distinct CDR3 sequences; the ten largest clones contain over 4%. Sequenced input: blood T cells: a sorted CD56 or NKG2C T cell subset, CD4+ or CD8+ T cells, or bulk PBMC T cells (not recorded which). Source of these receptors: a man aged 18-70 years in good health. Each CDR3 is given with its conserved first and last residue.

TRBV5-8	TRBJ2-2	17	CASSLGYAGPNTGELFF
TRBV4-2	TRBJ1-5	15	CASSQEQWGDQPQHF
TRBV6-2/TRBV6-3	TRBJ2-3	14	CASSQWTGTDTQYF
TRBV30	TRBJ1-2	15	CAWSTGGKVDYGYTF
TRBV4-2	TRBJ1-3	14	CASSPDGRINTIYF
TRBV7-2	TRBJ2-1	12	CASRPSGGKQFF
TRBV21-1	TRBJ2-1	16	CASRGTRKSSYNEQFF
TRBV12-3/TRBV12-4	TRBJ1-3	19	CASSTGTGTRLSSGNTIYF
TRBV7-9	TRBJ2-2	17	CASSFYGAGGNTGELFF
TRBV3-1	TRBJ2-1	15	CASSHIWGAGNEQFF
TRBV4-2	TRBJ2-7	15	CASRGGTGGTYEQYF
TRBV10-3	TRBJ2-1	11	CAISERGEQFF
TRBV2	TRBJ2-1	14	CASSIRDWSNEQFF
TRBV7-3	TRBJ2-6	15	CASSRDNSGANVLTF
TRBV6-5	TRBJ1-5	15	CASSYSRGSNQPQHF
TRBV5-1	TRBJ2-2	17	CASSPGTGGWNTGELFF
TRBV5-5	TRBJ1-4	16	CASSLLGDRPNEKLFF
TRBV24-1	TRBJ2-3	15	CATSDSRRGGDTQYF
TRBV10-3	TRBJ1-5	14	CAISDRDSNQPQHF
TRBV12-3/TRBV12-4	TRBJ1-2	15	CASRLQQENNYGYTF
TRBV3-1	TRBJ2-4	18	CAKYTRRGRALAKNIQYF
TRBV7-8	TRBJ1-5	16	CASSLEGQQHNQPQHF
TRBV29-1	TRBJ2-1	15	CSVEANPRSYNEQFF
TRBV7-8	TRBJ2-2	15	CASSRQGLGTGELFF
TRBV20-1	TRBJ2-4	13	CSKGGLAKNIQYF
TRBV3-1	TRBJ2-1	18	CASSEESGLAGADNEQFF
TRBV12-3/TRBV12-4	TRBJ2-5	14	CASTLAGAKETQYF
TRBV12-3/TRBV12-4	TRBJ2-2	15	CASSQRRAGTGELFF
TRBV7-8	TRBJ2-7	13	CASSFKQGSEQYF
TRBV7-9	TRBJ1-6	13	CASHSRGNSPLHF
TRBV7-9	TRBJ2-5	14	CASSLVVEKETQYF
TRBV5-1	TRBJ1-4	15	CASSLGGQSREKLFF
TRBV21-1	TRBJ2-5	15	CASSKVASSAETQYF
TRBV19	TRBJ1-1	15	CASSKGFALNTEAFF
TRBV12-3/TRBV12-4	TRBJ2-3	16	CASSHQLRGYTDTQYF
TRBV18	TRBJ1-6	13	CASSPDFGSPLHF
TRBV7-9	TRBJ2-3	12	CASSLIREGQYF
TRBV29-1	TRBJ2-3	13	CSATGINTDTQYF
TRBV5-1	TRBJ2-1	16	CASSFGTGRGHNEQFF
TRBV7-6	TRBJ1-5	13	CASSLRQAEPQHF
TRBV12-3/TRBV12-4	TRBJ1-4	14	CASSPRGGVEKLFF
TRBV6-2/TRBV6-3	TRBJ2-1	15	CASSSGLAGEQVQFF
TRBV29-1	TRBJ1-6	15	CSVRQGDPYNSPLHF
TRBV4-2	TRBJ2-7	13	CASSQPDRYEQYF
TRBV7-2	TRBJ2-1	17	CASSIVGLAGAYNEQFF
TRBV12-3/TRBV12-4	TRBJ2-3	15	CASSLPGLGTDTQYF
TRBV4-1	TRBJ1-2	18	CASSQDQSRFAKIYGYTF
TRBV7-3	TRBJ2-2	14	CASSVMDGPGELFF
TRBV5-1	TRBJ2-4	16	CASSLDRGLAKNIQYF
TRBV27	TRBJ2-1	19	CASSLFDHGLAGAVGEQFF
TRBV12-3/TRBV12-4	TRBJ2-1	17	CASSFGRTSGGLNEQFF
TRBV20-1	TRBJ2-3	15	CSARDSRTRTDTQYF
TRBV27	TRBJ1-5	14	CASSWSAGNQPQHF
TRBV9	TRBJ1-4	16	CASSVSAGTGLEKLFF
TRBV28	TRBJ2-7	13	CASSPGGGDEQYF
TRBV5-1	TRBJ2-5	14	CASSLGLISRAQYF
TRBV7-2	TRBJ1-2	13	CASRVGQGYGYTF
TRBV21-1	TRBJ2-5	13	CASRNNQEETQYF
TRBV6-1	TRBJ1-4	15	CASMDWGQGAEKLFF